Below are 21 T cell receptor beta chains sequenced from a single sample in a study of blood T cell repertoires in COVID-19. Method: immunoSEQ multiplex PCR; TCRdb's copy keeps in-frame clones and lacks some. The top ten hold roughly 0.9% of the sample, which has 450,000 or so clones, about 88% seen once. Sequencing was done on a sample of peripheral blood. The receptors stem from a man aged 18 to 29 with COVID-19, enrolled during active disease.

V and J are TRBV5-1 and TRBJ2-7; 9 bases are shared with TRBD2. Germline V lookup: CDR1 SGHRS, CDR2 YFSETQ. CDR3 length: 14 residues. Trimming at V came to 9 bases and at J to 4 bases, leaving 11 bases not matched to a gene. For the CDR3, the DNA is TGCGCCACCATGCAGACTAGCGGACCATACGAGCAGTACTTC. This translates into CATMQTSGPYEQYF.

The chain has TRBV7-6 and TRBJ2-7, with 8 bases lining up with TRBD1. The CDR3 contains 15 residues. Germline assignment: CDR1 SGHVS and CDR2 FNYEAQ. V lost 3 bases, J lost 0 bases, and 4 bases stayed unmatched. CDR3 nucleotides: TGTGCCAGCAGCTTGACGGGACAGGCCTCCTACGAGCAGTACTTC. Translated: CASSLTGQASYEQYF.

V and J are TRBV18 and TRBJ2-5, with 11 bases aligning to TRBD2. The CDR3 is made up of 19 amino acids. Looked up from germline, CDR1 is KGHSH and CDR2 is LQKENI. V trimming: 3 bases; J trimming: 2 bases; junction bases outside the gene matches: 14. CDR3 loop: CASSPYGFAGLAAQETQYF. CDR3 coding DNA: TGTGCCAGCTCACCTTATGGGTTCGCGGGACTAGCGGCTCAAGAGACCCAGTACTTC.

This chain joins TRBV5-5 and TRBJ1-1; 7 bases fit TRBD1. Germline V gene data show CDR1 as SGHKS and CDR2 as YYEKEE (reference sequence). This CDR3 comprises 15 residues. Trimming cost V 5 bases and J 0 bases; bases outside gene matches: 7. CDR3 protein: CASRYTGVMNTEAFF. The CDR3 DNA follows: TGTGCCAGCAGGTATACAGGGGTAATGAACACTGAAGCTTTCTTT.

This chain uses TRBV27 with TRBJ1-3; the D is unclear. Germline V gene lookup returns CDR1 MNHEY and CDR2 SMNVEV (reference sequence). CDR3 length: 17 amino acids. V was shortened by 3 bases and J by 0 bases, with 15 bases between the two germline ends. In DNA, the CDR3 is TGTGCCAGCAGTTTGTCAGGTATACAGAGCTCTGGAAACACCATATATTTT. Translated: CASSLSGIQSSGNTIYF.

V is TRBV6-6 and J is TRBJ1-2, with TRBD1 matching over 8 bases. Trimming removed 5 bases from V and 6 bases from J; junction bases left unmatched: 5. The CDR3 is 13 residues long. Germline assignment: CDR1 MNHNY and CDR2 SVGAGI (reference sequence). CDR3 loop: CASSPGRGHGYTF. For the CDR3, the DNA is TGTGCCAGCAGTCCTGGCAGGGGGCATGGCTACACCTTC.

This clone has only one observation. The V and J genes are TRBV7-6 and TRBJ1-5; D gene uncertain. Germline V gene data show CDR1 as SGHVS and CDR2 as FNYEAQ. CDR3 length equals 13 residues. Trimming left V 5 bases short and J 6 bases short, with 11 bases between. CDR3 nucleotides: TGTGCCAGCAGCGAGGGTGGGCGTCAGCCCCAGCATTTT. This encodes CASSEGGRQPQHF.

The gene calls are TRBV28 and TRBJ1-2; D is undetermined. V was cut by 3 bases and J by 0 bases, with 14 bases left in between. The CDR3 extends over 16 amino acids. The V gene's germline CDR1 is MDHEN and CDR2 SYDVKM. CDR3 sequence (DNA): TGTGCCAGCAGTTTCTCACCGACATCCCCTAACTATGGCTACACCTTC. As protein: CASSFSPTSPNYGYTF.

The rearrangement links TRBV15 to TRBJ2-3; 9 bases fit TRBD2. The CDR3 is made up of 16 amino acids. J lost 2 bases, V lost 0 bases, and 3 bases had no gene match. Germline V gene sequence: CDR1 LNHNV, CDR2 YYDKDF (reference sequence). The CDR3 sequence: CATSRDAGGNTDTQYF. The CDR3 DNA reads TGTGCCACCAGCAGAGATGCGGGGGGGAACACAGATACGCAGTATTTT.

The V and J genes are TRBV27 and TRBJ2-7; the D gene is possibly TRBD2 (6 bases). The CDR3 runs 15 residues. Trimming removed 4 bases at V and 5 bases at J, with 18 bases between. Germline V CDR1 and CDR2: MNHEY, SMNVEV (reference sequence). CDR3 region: CASSSDGPAGHEQYF. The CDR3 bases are TGTGCCAGCAGTTCCGACGGCCCGGCGGGACACGAGCAGTACTTC.

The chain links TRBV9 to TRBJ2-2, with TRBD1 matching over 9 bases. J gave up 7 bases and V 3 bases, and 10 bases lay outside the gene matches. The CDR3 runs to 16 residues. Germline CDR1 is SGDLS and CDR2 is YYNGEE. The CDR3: CASSGTGTGTIGELFF. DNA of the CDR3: TGTGCCAGCAGCGGAACCGGGACAGGGACGATCGGGGAGCTGTTTTTT.

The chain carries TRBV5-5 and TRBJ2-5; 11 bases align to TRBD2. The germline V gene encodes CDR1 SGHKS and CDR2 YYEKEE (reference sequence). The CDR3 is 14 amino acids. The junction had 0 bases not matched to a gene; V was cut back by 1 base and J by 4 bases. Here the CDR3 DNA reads TGTGCCAGCAGCTTGACTAGCGGGGGAGAGACCCAGTACTTC. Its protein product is CASSLTSGGETQYF.

The chain's CDR3 is CASSLVPGEETQYF. CDR3 nucleotide sequence: TGCGCCAGCAGCTTGGTCCCAGGGGAAGAGACCCAGTACTTC. This sequence joins TRBV5-1 and TRBJ2-5, with D possibly being TRBD1 (6 bases). Germline assignment: CDR1 SGHRS and CDR2 YFSETQ. Between the trimmed V and J ends, which lost 0 bases and 3 bases, there was a span of 9 bases. The CDR3 covers 14 residues.

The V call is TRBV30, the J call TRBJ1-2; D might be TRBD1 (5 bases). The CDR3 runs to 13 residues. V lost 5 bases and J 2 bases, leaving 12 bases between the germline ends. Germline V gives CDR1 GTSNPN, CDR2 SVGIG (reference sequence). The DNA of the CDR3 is TGTGCCTGGGCGGTACAGGCCAACTATGGCTACACCTTC. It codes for CAWAVQANYGYTF. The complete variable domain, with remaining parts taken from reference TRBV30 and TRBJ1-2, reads SQTIHQWPATLVQPVGSPLSLECTVEGTSNPNLYWYRQAAGRGLQLLFYSVGIGQISSEVPQNLSASRPQDRQFILSSKKLLLSDSGFYLCAWAVQANYGYTFGSGTRLTVV.

The CDR3 sequence is CASSPAGGRETQYF. In nucleotides, the CDR3 is TGTGCCAGCTCACCAGCAGGGGGCCGAGAGACCCAGTACTTC. The chain employs TRBV18 and TRBJ2-5; 8 bases fit TRBD1. The germline gives CDR1 KGHSH, CDR2 LQKENI. This CDR3 comprises 14 residues. V lost 2 bases and J lost 4; bases outside the gene matches: 3. Looking up the rest from reference TRBV18 and TRBJ2-5 gives the full variable domain: NAGVMQNPRHLVRRRGQEARLRCSPMKGHSHVYWYRQLPEEGLKFMVYLQKENIIDESGMPKERFSAEFPKEGPSILRIQQVVRGDSAAYFCASSPAGGRETQYFGPGTRLLVL.

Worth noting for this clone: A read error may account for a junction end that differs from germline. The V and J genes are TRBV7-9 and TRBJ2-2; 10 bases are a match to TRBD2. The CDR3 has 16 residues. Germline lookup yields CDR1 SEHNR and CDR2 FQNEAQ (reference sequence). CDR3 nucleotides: TGTGCCAGCATCTTATCACTAGCGGGGACCCAGGGGGAGCTGTTTTTT. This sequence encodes CASILSLAGTQGELFF.

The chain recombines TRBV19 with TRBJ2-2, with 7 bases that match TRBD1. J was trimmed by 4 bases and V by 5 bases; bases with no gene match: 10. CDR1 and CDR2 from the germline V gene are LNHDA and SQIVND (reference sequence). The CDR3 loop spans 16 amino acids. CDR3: CASSSPTGRTTGELFF. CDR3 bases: TGTGCCAGTAGTTCTCCGACAGGGCGAACCACCGGGGAGCTGTTTTTT.

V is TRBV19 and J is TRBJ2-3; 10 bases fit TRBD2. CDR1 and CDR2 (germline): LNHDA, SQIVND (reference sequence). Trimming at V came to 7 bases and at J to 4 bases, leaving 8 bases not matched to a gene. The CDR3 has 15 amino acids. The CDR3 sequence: CASMLASGSSDTQYF. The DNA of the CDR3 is TGTGCCAGTATGCTGGCTAGCGGGAGCTCAGATACGCAGTATTTT.

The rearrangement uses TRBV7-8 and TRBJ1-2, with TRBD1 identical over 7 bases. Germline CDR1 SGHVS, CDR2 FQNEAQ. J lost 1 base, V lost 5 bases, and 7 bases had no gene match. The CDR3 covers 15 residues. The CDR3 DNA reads TGTGCCAGCAGCAGACCGGGACAGAATAACTATGGCTACACCTTC. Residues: CASSRPGQNNYGYTF.

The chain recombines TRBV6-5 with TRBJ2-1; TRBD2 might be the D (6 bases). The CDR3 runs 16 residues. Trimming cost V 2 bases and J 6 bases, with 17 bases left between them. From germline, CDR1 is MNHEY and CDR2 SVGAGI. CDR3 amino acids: CASSYLGTFLVNEQFF. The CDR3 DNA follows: TGTGCCAGCAGTTACCTGGGGACTTTTCTGGTCAATGAGCAGTTCTTC.

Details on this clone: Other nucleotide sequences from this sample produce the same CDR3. The DNA of the CDR3 is TGCGCCAGCAGCTTGGGGGCCAGCACAGATACGCAGTATTTT. This translates into CASSLGASTDTQYF. The chain links TRBV5-1 to TRBJ2-3; D is undetermined. Per germline, CDR1 SGHRS and CDR2 YFSETQ. Trimming stripped 0 bases from V and 0 bases from J, with 5 bases between. This CDR3 spans 14 amino acids. Full variable domain (rest looked up from reference TRBV5-1 and TRBJ2-3): KAGVTQTPRYLIKTRGQQVTLSCSPISGHRSVSWYQQTPGQGLQFLFEYFSETQRNKGNFPGRFSGRQFSNSRSEMNVSTLELGDSALYLCASSLGASTDTQYFGPGTRLTVL.